The rows below give T cell receptor beta chains drawn from one sample of a study of blood T cell repertoires in COVID-19. The repertoire was sequenced with immunoSEQ multiplex PCR; TCRdb's copy has only in-frame clones and lacks some. Here the sample spans 130,000 to 150,000 clones, around four fifths being singletons. Sequencing used peripheral blood. The receptors come from a woman between 35 and 50 years old with active or convalescent COVID-19. CDR3s include the opening cysteine and the closing phenylalanine or tryptophan. Each record gives: D gene, V gene, clone size, J gene, CDR3 DNA, CDR3 protein. The D gene is left open where the match is weak. Not every row has a clone size; where given, it reads once, few, many or a size class.

.	TRBV19	few	TRBJ2-1	TGTGCCAGTAGTACTCACTCGAGGCGGGGCTACAATGAGCAGTTCTTC	CASSTHSRRGYNEQFF
.	TRBV9	.	TRBJ2-2	TGTGCCAGCAGCGTAGGGCACACCGGGGAGCTGTTTTTT	CASSVGHTGELFF
TRBD1	TRBV7-2	.	TRBJ2-1	TGTGCCAGCAGCATCGGACAGGGGCGGGGGAATGAGCAGTTCTTC	CASSIGQGRGNEQFF
.	TRBV10-3	.	TRBJ1-2	TGTGCCATCAGTGAGTCAGGGGTTCAGGGCTACACCTTC	CAISESGVQGYTF
.	TRBV7-9	.	TRBJ2-6	TGTGCCAGCGGGGACATCTCTGGGGCCAACGTCCTGACTTTC	CASGDISGANVLTF
.	TRBV3-1/TRBV3-2	.	TRBJ1-1	TGTGCCAGCAGCCCGGGGGGTCGGACTGAAGCTTTCTTT	CASSPGGRTEAFF
TRBD1	TRBV12-5	.	TRBJ1-5	TGTGCTAGTGGTTTTGACAGGGGGGCTCAGCCCCAGCATTTT	CASGFDRGAQPQHF
.	TRBV5-1	few	TRBJ2-3	TGCGCCAGCAGGAGACAGTACAGTAGGACAGATACGCAGTATTTT	CASRRQYSRTDTQYF
.	TRBV28	.	TRBJ2-5	TGTGCCAGCAGTTTAATACGAGGGAAAAAAGAGACCCAGTACTTC	CASSLIRGKKETQYF
.	TRBV28	.	TRBJ1-2	TGTGCCAGCAGTTTACCAGGGGCCGGTGGCTACACCTTC	CASSLPGAGGYTF
TRBD2	TRBV6-2/TRBV6-3	.	TRBJ2-1	TGTGCCAGCAGTCCCTTTAGCGGGAGAGGATACAATGAGCAGTTCTTC	CASSPFSGRGYNEQFF
TRBD1	TRBV7-8	once	TRBJ2-7	TGTGCCAGCAGCCCGGGACAGGGGGAGTACGAGCAGTACTTC	CASSPGQGEYEQYF
TRBD1	TRBV27	.	TRBJ1-4	TGTGCCAGCAGTTTTGGGGCCCCGGGACAGGGTCCTAATGAAAAACTGTTTTTT	CASSFGAPGQGPNEKLFF
.	TRBV28	few	TRBJ1-2	TGTGCCAGCATCCCTGGGCACTGGTATAACTATGGCTACACCTTC	CASIPGHWYNYGYTF
TRBD1	TRBV28	.	TRBJ1-5	TGTGCCAGCGGTGGACAGGGGTATCAGCCCCAGCATTTT	CASGGQGYQPQHF
.	TRBV2	.	TRBJ1-3	TGTGCCAGCACCCGAGCTAGGGGGAGCGGAAACACCATATATTTT	CASTRARGSGNTIYF
.	TRBV28	.	TRBJ2-7	TGTGCCAGCAGTACAGGTTACTACGAGCAGTACTTC	CASSTGYYEQYF
TRBD1	TRBV5-1	.	TRBJ1-2	TGCGCCAGCAGCCGGGGACAGGGGTGGGACCTTTATGGCTACACCTTC	CASSRGQGWDLYGYTF
TRBD2	TRBV3-1/TRBV3-2	once	TRBJ2-5	TGTGCCAGCAGTCCTAATCGGGGGGGGACGGAGACCCAGTACTTC	CASSPNRGGTETQYF
.	TRBV3-1/TRBV3-2	.	TRBJ1-5	TGTGCCAGCAGCCAGGGACGCGGGAGAAAGCCCCAGCATTTT	CASSQGRGRKPQHF
.	TRBV2	.	TRBJ1-1	TGTGCCAGCAGTGATTACACGAACACTGAAGCTTTCTTT	CASSDYTNTEAFF
TRBD1	TRBV7-2	.	TRBJ1-2	TGTGCCAGCAGCTTAGAACAGGGGGGCCACTATGGCTACACCTTC	CASSLEQGGHYGYTF
.	TRBV10-3	.	TRBJ1-5	TGTGCCATCAGTGAGGGGGCGGTGACAGGGCCCCAGCATTTT	CAISEGAVTGPQHF
.	TRBV4-3	.	TRBJ1-4	TGCGCCAGCAGCCAAGATTGGCAGGGTTATAATGAAAAACTGTTTTTT	CASSQDWQGYNEKLFF
.	TRBV6-5	once	TRBJ1-3	TGTGCCAGCAGCAGGGTTGGCCGAAACACCATATATTTT	CASSRVGRNTIYF
TRBD1	TRBV5-1	.	TRBJ1-5	TGCGCCAGCAGCGTCGGGACAGGGACGAGCAATCAGCCCCAGCATTTT	CASSVGTGTSNQPQHF
.	TRBV5-1	.	TRBJ2-1	TGCGCCAGCAGCCCCGGGATGTTAAGTCGTGAGCAGTTCTTC	CASSPGMLSREQFF
TRBD1	TRBV4-3	.	TRBJ1-2	TGCGCCAGCAGCCAAGAGGGACAGGGAGGTAATGGCTACACCTTC	CASSQEGQGGNGYTF
TRBD1	TRBV27	.	TRBJ1-2	TGTGCCAGCAGGGAGACAGGGGATTATGGCTACACCTTC	CASRETGDYGYTF
TRBD1	TRBV6-5	.	TRBJ2-7	TGTGCCAGCAGTCTCCTTCGACAGGGTCCCTACGAGCAGTACTTC	CASSLLRQGPYEQYF
.	TRBV2	.	TRBJ1-2	TGTGCCAGCAGCCCCAGGGCCTATGGCTACACCTTC	CASSPRAYGYTF
.	TRBV6-1	few	TRBJ2-5	TGTGCCAGCAGTGAAGATCCAGGGAGGGAGACCCAGTACTTC	CASSEDPGRETQYF
.	TRBV3-1/TRBV3-2	.	TRBJ2-2	TGTGCCAGCAGCCAAGATCGGGGGTCCGGGGAGCTGTTTTTT	CASSQDRGSGELFF
.	TRBV6-2/TRBV6-3	once	TRBJ1-2	TGTGCCAGCAGTTACAGGGGCCTGTCGGGCTACACCTTC	CASSYRGLSGYTF
.	TRBV20-1	.	TRBJ1-2	TGCAGTGCTAGCACAGACCGCTACACCTTC	CSASTDRYTF
.	TRBV14	.	TRBJ2-5	TGTGCCAGCGCTGAGGGTTTTGAAGAGACCCAGTACTTC	CASAEGFEETQYF
.	TRBV10-3	.	TRBJ1-2	TGTGCCATCAGTGAGGAGGGCTTGGGATATGGCTACACCTTC	CAISEEGLGYGYTF
.	TRBV4-1	.	TRBJ2-7	TGCGCCAGCAGCCCCAATTCAGCGTACGAGCAGTACTTC	CASSPNSAYEQYF
TRBD1	TRBV6-5	once	TRBJ1-5	TGTGCCAGCAGTTACTTGCTGACAGGGTATCAGCCCCAGCATTTT	CASSYLLTGYQPQHF
.	TRBV6-5	.	TRBJ1-6	TGTGCCAGCCTCCCATTGGGGGGAGCCCTCCACTTT	CASLPLGGALHF
.	TRBV11-2	.	TRBJ2-2	TGTGCCAGCAGCCTCGGAACTAGGCGTACCGGGGAGCTGTTTTTT	CASSLGTRRTGELFF
TRBD2	TRBV19	once	TRBJ2-5	TGTGCCAGTAGTATAGGACTAGCGGGAGGTTCTGAGACCCAGTACTTC	CASSIGLAGGSETQYF
.	TRBV9	few	TRBJ2-7	TGTGCCAGCAGCGTAGAAGGGGCTAAGCAGTACTTC	CASSVEGAKQYF
TRBD1	TRBV27	.	TRBJ2-7	TGTGCCAGCTCCCTAGGGACAGGGATGTCCTACGAGCAGTACTTC	CASSLGTGMSYEQYF
TRBD1	TRBV9	.	TRBJ1-3	TGTGCCAGCAGCGTACACCGGGACAGGGGTTCCACTGGAAACACCATATATTTT	CASSVHRDRGSTGNTIYF